The text below deals with one T cell receptor (beta chain). The CDR3 has 17 residues. The germline gives CDR1 SGHTA, CDR2 FQGNSA. The ends lost 5 bases at V and 0 bases at J; junction bases unmatched: 9. The data were taken from a study of blood T cell repertoires in COVID-19. The authors' processing: For nucleated cells, counts were estimated from reference gene primer amplification. Profiled with immunoSEQ multiplex PCR; TCRdb holds only in-frame clones, not every one. V and J calls and clone size are those listed in that table; D and trimming were worked out from the DNA. The sample contains approximately 130,000 clones, around 81% of which appear only once.

The TCR originated in a man aged 35-49 years with active or convalescent COVID-19. The sample consisted of peripheral blood. This chain connects TRBV7-2 to TRBJ2-2, with TRBD2 matching 7 bases. The CDR3 coding sequence is TGTGCCAGCAGCCCCCGGGGTGGGGGGGCGAACACCGGGGAGCTGTTTTTT. Protein sequence: CASSPRGGGANTGELFF.